This passage covers 8 T cell receptor beta chains from one sample sequenced in a study of blood T cell repertoires in COVID-19. Only in-frame clones appear in the TCRdb table, and some are missing; sequencing was by immunoSEQ multiplex PCR. Found here are approximately 270,000 clones, around 88% of them singletons; the top ten hold under 1.5%. Sequenced input: peripheral blood. Receptors were obtained from a man older than 75 with acute or convalescent COVID-19.

The rearrangement links TRBV6-1 to TRBJ2-1, with D uncertain. The CDR3 totals 13 residues. Trimming left V 3 bases short and J 3 bases short, with 6 bases between. Looked up from germline, CDR1 is MNHNS and CDR2 is SASEGT. The CDR3 loop reads CASSDRGYNEQFF. CDR3 nucleotides: TGTGCCAGCAGTGACAGAGGCTACAATGAGCAGTTCTTC.

The table lists this clone with a count of one. The V gene is TRBV7-2, the J gene TRBJ2-5; TRBD1 agrees at 7 bases. The CDR3 runs to 15 residues. The germline gives CDR1 SGHTA, CDR2 FQGNSA. Losses at the gene ends were 5 bases for V and 1 base for J; bases not matched to a gene: 7. In DNA, the CDR3 is TGTGCCAGCAGCCCTCAGACAGGGTCCCAAGAGACCCAGTACTTC. Translated, it gives CASSPQTGSQETQYF.

The chain carries TRBV5-4 and TRBJ1-3; 7 nucleotides match TRBD1. The ends lost 6 bases at V and 2 bases at J; junction bases unmatched: 2. The CDR3 covers 13 residues. In germline, CDR1 is SGHNT, CDR2 YYREEE (reference sequence). CDR3 residues: CASTTGAGNTIYF. CDR3 bases: TGTGCCAGCACCACAGGGGCTGGAAACACCATATATTTT.

The V and J genes are TRBV19 and TRBJ1-5; D perhaps matches TRBD1 (5 bases). CDR1 LNHDA and CDR2 SQIVND come from the germline V gene (reference sequence). The CDR3 extends over 14 amino acids. The ends were cut back, 4 bases at V and 2 bases at J, with 9 bases in the middle. The CDR3 DNA is TGTGCCAGTAGTAGAACAGGTCGCAATCAGCCCCAGCATTTT. Translation gives CASSRTGRNQPQHF. The full variable domain, with the rest looked up from reference TRBV19 and TRBJ1-5, is DGGITQSPKYLFRKEGQNVTLSCEQNLNHDAMYWYRQDPGQGLRLIYYSQIVNDFQKGDIAEGYSVSREKKESFPLTVTSAQKNPTAFYLCASSRTGRNQPQHFGDGTRLSIL.

The V call is TRBV5-4, the J call TRBJ2-5, with 8 bases fitting TRBD2. Germline CDR1 and CDR2: SGHNT and YYREEE (reference sequence). With V trimmed by 3 bases and J by 1 base, 8 bases remained unmatched. The CDR3 is made up of 16 amino acids. The CDR3 region has the DNA TGTGCCAGCAGCTCCTCGGGCGGGGGGCCCCAAGAGACCCAGTACTTC. It encodes CASSSSGGGPQETQYF.

The chain recombines TRBV28 with TRBJ1-5; D is undetermined. V gave up 1 base and J gave up 3 bases, with 7 bases separating them. The CDR3 spans 14 residues. Per the germline V gene, CDR1 is MDHEN and CDR2 is SYDVKM. The CDR3 is CASSLSGLNQPQHF. In nucleotides, the CDR3 is TGTGCCAGCAGTTTATCAGGCCTCAATCAGCCCCAGCATTTT.

Concerning this clone: Additional DNA sequences in this sample encode the identical CDR3. This chain connects TRBV6-5 to TRBJ2-5, with D perhaps TRBD2 (6 bases). The germline CDR1 and CDR2 sequences are MNHEY and SVGAGI. V lost 5 bases and J 5 bases, leaving 12 bases between the germline ends. The CDR3 extends over 13 amino acids. The CDR3 sequence is CASSPGRLETQYF. The CDR3 DNA reads as TGTGCCAGCAGTCCAGGGAGGTTGGAGACCCAGTACTTC.

The chain is built from TRBV3-1 (or the pseudogene TRBV3-2) and TRBJ2-7; no clear D gene. Germline V lookup: CDR1 LGHDT, CDR2 YNNKEL (reference sequence). The V end was cut by 2 bases, the J end by 5 bases, with 10 bases between. The CDR3 is made up of 13 amino acids. DNA of the CDR3: TGTGCCAGCAGCCAACCAGCGTCCCACGAGCAGTACTTC. This translates into CASSQPASHEQYF.